What follows is one T cell receptor beta chain and its context. Selected positively for CCR7 and CD45RO-negative, naive CD8 cells excluded terminally differentiated effector memory CD45RA+ cells. The CDR3 length is 15 residues. CDR1 and CDR2 (germline): MNHNS, SASEGT. With V trimmed by 2 bases and J by 1 base, 4 bases remained unmatched. The source of the sample is a study of shared clonotypes between healthy human individuals. The repertoire was sequenced with immunoSEQ multiplex PCR; TCRdb's copy has only in-frame clones and lacks some. This table holds hundreds of thousands of clones, roughly 96% found once.

The clonotype originates from a woman in her 30s in good health. The chain uses TRBV6-1 and TRBJ2-5; TRBD1 aligns across 7 bases. Material for sequencing was naive CD8+ T cells sorted from blood. Written as DNA, the CDR3 is TGTGCCAGCAGTGAACTTAGGGACAGCCAAGAGACCCAGTACTTC. It encodes CASSELRDSQETQYF.